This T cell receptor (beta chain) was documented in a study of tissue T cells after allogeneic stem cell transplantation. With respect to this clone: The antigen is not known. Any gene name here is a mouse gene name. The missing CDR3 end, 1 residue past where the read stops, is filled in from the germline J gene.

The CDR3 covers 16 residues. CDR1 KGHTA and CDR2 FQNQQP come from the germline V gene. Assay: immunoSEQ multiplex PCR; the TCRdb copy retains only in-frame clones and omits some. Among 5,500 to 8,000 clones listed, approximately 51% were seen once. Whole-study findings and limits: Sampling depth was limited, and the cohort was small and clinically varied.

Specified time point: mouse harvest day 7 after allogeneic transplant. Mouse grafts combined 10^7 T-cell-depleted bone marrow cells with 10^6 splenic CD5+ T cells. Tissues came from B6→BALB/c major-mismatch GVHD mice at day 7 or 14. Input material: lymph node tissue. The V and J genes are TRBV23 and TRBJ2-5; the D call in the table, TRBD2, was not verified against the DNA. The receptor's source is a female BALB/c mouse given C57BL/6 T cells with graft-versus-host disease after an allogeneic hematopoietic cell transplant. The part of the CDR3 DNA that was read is TGCTCCAGCAGTCAATCGACCGGGGGGGCCCAAGACACCCAGTAC. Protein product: CSSSQSTGGAQDTQY. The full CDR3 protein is CSSSQSTGGAQDTQYF.